These 20 T cell receptor beta chains came from one sample sequenced in a study of cytomegalovirus exposure and HLA in healthy donors. Repertoires were generated with immunoSEQ multiplex PCR, while TCRdb's copy carries only in-frame clones and drops some. The table shows around 130,000 clones, with about 83% occurring only once. What was sequenced was PBMCs. The origin of the receptors is a woman aged 30 to 39 in good health and CMV-seronegative.

This chain uses TRBV2 with TRBJ2-2, with 10 positions matching TRBD2. Germline values: CDR1 SNHLY, CDR2 FYNNEI. This CDR3 contains 16 residues. Trimming cost V 6 bases and J 0 bases; bases outside gene matches: 4. The CDR3 spells CASRATSGANTGELFF. The CDR3 DNA sequence: TGTGCCAGCAGGGCCACTAGCGGGGCGAACACCGGGGAGCTGTTTTTT.

The chain links TRBV4-1 to TRBJ2-7; a possible D gene is TRBD1 (6 bases). Germline V gives CDR1 MGHRA, CDR2 YSYEKL. This CDR3 contains 16 residues. V was clipped by 3 bases and J by 0 bases, with 15 bases between them. This CDR3 is CASSQTRGRGSYEQYF. The CDR3 DNA reads as TGCGCCAGCAGCCAGACCCGGGGCAGGGGCTCCTACGAGCAGTACTTC.

This clone is a singleton in its sample. This chain joins TRBV18 and TRBJ1-5; TRBD1 agrees at 11 bases. Trimming removed 1 base from V and 6 bases from J; junction bases left unmatched: 5. Germline lookup yields CDR1 KGHSH and CDR2 LQKENI. This CDR3 has 16 residues. The chain's CDR3 is CASSPREGTGGQPQHF. In DNA, the CDR3 is TGTGCCAGCTCACCACGGGAAGGGACAGGGGGTCAGCCCCAGCATTTT.

This sequence joins TRBV7-8 and TRBJ2-5; D may be TRBD1 (5 bases). Trimming stripped 5 bases from V and 4 bases from J, with 14 bases between. The CDR3 loop spans 14 amino acids. Germline values: CDR1 SGHVS, CDR2 FQNEAQ. This chain's CDR3 is CASSTPGMRETQYF. The CDR3 DNA reads TGTGCCAGCAGCACCCCAGGGATGCGAGAGACCCAGTACTTC.

The CDR3 DNA reads TGTGCCATCACCAAGACAGGGGTCGGGGAGCTGTTTTTT. Amino acid sequence: CAITKTGVGELFF. The chain is built from TRBV10-3 and TRBJ2-2; 8 bases agree with TRBD1. The V gene's germline CDR1 is ENHRY and CDR2 SYGVKD. J gave up 7 bases and V 7 bases, and 5 bases lay outside the gene matches. CDR3 length: 13 residues.

V gene TRBV5-1 combines with J gene TRBJ2-7; a possible D gene is TRBD1 (6 bases). Per germline, CDR1 SGHRS and CDR2 YFSETQ. The V and J ends lost 4 bases and 0 bases respectively, with 11 bases between them. The CDR3 is made up of 14 amino acids. CDR3 DNA: TGCGCCAGCAGCCCAGAGGACAGCTCCTACGAGCAGTACTTC. Translated: CASSPEDSSYEQYF.

The V and J genes are TRBV29-1 and TRBJ1-5; 9 bases agree with TRBD1. Per germline, CDR1 SQVTM and CDR2 ANQGSEA. The CDR3 consists of 12 residues. V was pared by 4 bases and J by 9 bases, with 4 bases of the junction left unmatched. DNA of the CDR3: TGCAGCGTTGGGGACAGGGAGGCGCCCCAGCATTTT. The encoded protein is CSVGDREAPQHF.

The CDR3 sequence is CASSPRASGGPQGDEQFF. The CDR3 DNA is TGTGCCAGCAGCCCTCGGGCTAGCGGGGGCCCTCAGGGCGATGAGCAGTTCTTC. The genes are TRBV4-2 and TRBJ2-1; 10 bases fit TRBD2. The CDR3 totals 18 residues. Unmatched junction bases numbered 17, after V lost 4 bases and J lost 8 bases. CDR1 and CDR2 from the germline V gene are LGHNA and YNFKEQ.

This chain joins TRBV2 and TRBJ2-2, with TRBD1 identical over 8 bases. This CDR3 is built from 15 residues. Germline CDR1 is SNHLY and CDR2 is FYNNEI. Trimming removed 4 bases from V and 7 bases from J; junction bases left unmatched: 8. The CDR3 sequence is CASSARQGSRGELFF. The DNA for the CDR3 is TGTGCCAGCAGTGCAAGACAGGGGTCCCGCGGGGAGCTGTTTTTT.

The chain links TRBV25-1 to TRBJ1-6, with D perhaps TRBD1 (5 bases). Trimming stripped 4 bases from V and 9 bases from J, with 10 bases between. Germline CDR1 reads MGHDK; CDR2 reads SYGVNS. The CDR3 consists of 13 residues. CDR3 in amino acids: CASSGTGTSPLHF. The CDR3 DNA is TGTGCCAGCAGTGGAACAGGTACTTCACCCCTCCACTTT.

This chain links TRBV13 with TRBJ2-1; TRBD2 might be the D (5 bases). The CDR3 is made up of 15 amino acids. Trimming stripped 0 bases from V and 4 bases from J, with 10 bases between. Germline V CDR1 and CDR2: PRHDT, FYEKMQ (reference sequence). Here the CDR3 DNA reads TGTGCCAGCAGCTTAGGTTTAGCGTCTTACAATGAGCAGTTCTTC. This gives the protein CASSLGLASYNEQFF.

This clone was picked up one time. V gene TRBV10-3 combines with J gene TRBJ1-6, with 7 bases aligning to TRBD1. CDR1 is ENHRY and CDR2 is SYGVKD in the germline V gene. Losses at the gene ends were 3 bases for V and 9 bases for J; bases not matched to a gene: 8. The CDR3 totals 15 residues. CDR3 sequence reads: CAISDFGSGGSPLHF. DNA for the CDR3: TGTGCCATCAGTGATTTCGGGTCAGGGGGTTCACCCCTCCACTTT.

This chain links TRBV2 with TRBJ2-1, with 7 nucleotides matching TRBD1. This CDR3 is 17 amino acids long. Germline CDR1 is SNHLY and CDR2 is FYNNEI. V shed 6 bases and J 2 bases; nucleotides not matched to a gene: 13. The CDR3 bases are TGTGCCAGCAGACCCCCGGGACAGAGCCGGACCTACAATGAGCAGTTCTTC. Its protein is CASRPPGQSRTYNEQFF.

The chain recombines TRBV5-1 with TRBJ2-5, with D possibly being TRBD1 (6 bases). Trimming left V 0 bases short and J 4 bases short, with 16 bases between. Germline V lookup: CDR1 SGHRS, CDR2 YFSETQ. The CDR3 spans 16 residues. The CDR3 DNA follows: TGCGCCAGCAGCTTGGAGGCAGGGGCGGGTGTAGAGACCCAGTACTTC. It yields the protein CASSLEAGAGVETQYF.

This chain connects TRBV6-5 to TRBJ2-6; D may be TRBD1 (6 bases). Trimming pared 4 bases from V and 1 base from J, leaving 8 bases between. CDR3 length equals 15 residues. Germline loops: CDR1 MNHEY, CDR2 SVGAGI. For the CDR3, the DNA is TGTGCCAGCAGTTTGACAGGATCTGGGGCCAACGTCCTGACTTTC. Amino acids: CASSLTGSGANVLTF.

The CDR3 DNA sequence: TGTGCCAGCAGCTTGAGAGGGGGCTCCTACAATGAGCAGTTCTTC. The encoded protein is CASSLRGGSYNEQFF. The chain has TRBV7-2 and TRBJ2-1; D might be TRBD1 (6 bases). Deletions cut 3 bases from V and 0 bases from J, with 9 bases between. There are 15 residues in the CDR3. CDR1 is SGHTA, CDR2 FQGNSA, per germline.

V gene TRBV16 combines with J gene TRBJ2-7; TRBD1 is a possible D gene (6 bases). The CDR3 spans 18 residues. The germline V gene has CDR1 KGHSY and CDR2 FQNENV. Trimming cost V 3 bases and J 2 bases, with 23 bases left between them. CDR3 DNA: TGTGCCAGCAGCCAGGACAGCCCACACCCCAGAGGCCCCTACGAGCAGTACTTC. Residues: CASSQDSPHPRGPYEQYF.

This rearrangement joins TRBV2 to TRBJ1-2; D ambiguous. The length of the CDR3 is 14 residues. From germline, CDR1 is SNHLY and CDR2 FYNNEI. The germline V and J ends were trimmed by 6 bases and 0 bases, with 11 bases remaining between them. DNA of the CDR3: TGTGCCAGCAGGGGCACAACTTCTAACTATGGCTACACCTTC. The encoded protein is CASRGTTSNYGYTF.

The rearrangement uses TRBV9 and TRBJ2-5, with TRBD2 matching 8 bases. Trimming cost V 0 bases and J 5 bases; bases outside gene matches: 9. CDR1 is SGDLS and CDR2 is YYNGEE in the germline V gene. The CDR3 has 16 amino acids. The CDR3 coding sequence is TGTGCCAGCAGCGTAGGGGTAGCGGGGCCTCCGGAGACCCAGTACTTC. It is translated as CASSVGVAGPPETQYF.

This clone was observed a few times. For the CDR3, the DNA is TGTGCCAGCAGCCCACGGGTGGCCCCTGGAAACACCATATATTTT. Translating gives CASSPRVAPGNTIYF. The chain employs TRBV7-2 and TRBJ1-3; D ambiguous. The CDR3 has 15 amino acids. Deletions cut 5 bases from V and 2 bases from J, with 13 bases between. Germline-derived CDR1 and CDR2 are SGHTA and FQGNSA.